This is a list of T cell receptor beta chains from one sample in a study of Ad26.COV2.S vaccination and SARS-CoV-2 variants. Method: immunoSEQ multiplex PCR; TCRdb's copy keeps in-frame clones and lacks some. In the table there are hundreds of thousands of clones, roughly 84% of which are singletons. Here the sequenced sample was peripheral blood, taken in a trial of Ad26.COV2.S vaccine versus placebo. The receptors here all came from a person aged 18-60 years who received the Ad26.COV2.S COVID-19 vaccine or a placebo. Each CDR3 is given with its conserved first and last residue. D genes are given only for firm matches. Clone size is given for some rows only: seen once, a few or many times, or a class if the clone is expanded.

>TRBV11-2|TRBD1|once|TRBJ1-2
TGTGCCAGCAGCTTACGGACAGGCAATCTGGACTACACCTTC
CASSLRTGNLDYTF
>TRBV18|-|-|TRBJ1-4
TGTGCCAGCTCACCTCGGGATGTGGGTGAAAAACTGTTTTTT
CASSPRDVGEKLFF
>TRBV9|TRBD1|-|TRBJ2-7
TGTGCCAGCAGCGTAGAGGACTTCAGGGGGCTAGACGAGCAGTACTTC
CASSVEDFRGLDEQYF
>TRBV7-9|-|-|TRBJ2-5
TGTGCCAGCAGCTTATGGACTATTTTGTACCAAGAGACCCAGTACTTC
CASSLWTILYQETQYF
>TRBV7-2|-|-|TRBJ2-2
TGTGCCAGCAGCTTTTTTCGGCAACCGAACACCGGGGAGCTGTTTTTT
CASSFFRQPNTGELFF
>TRBV5-4|-|few|TRBJ2-1
TGTGCCAGCAGCTTGGTCGGCAGGAGTAATGAGCAGTTCTTC
CASSLVGRSNEQFF
>TRBV2|TRBD2|once|TRBJ2-3
TGTGCCAGCAGTCCTTCGACTAGCTCCACAGATACGCAGTATTTT
CASSPSTSSTDTQYF
>TRBV7-9|-|-|TRBJ1-1
TGTGCCAGCAGCAATCGGACACAGGATATGAACACTGAAGCTTTCTTT
CASSNRTQDMNTEAFF
>TRBV6-4|-|-|TRBJ1-6
TGTGCCAGCAGTGAGTTTGGCAGTAATTCACCCCTCCACTTT
CASSEFGSNSPLHF
>TRBV30|-|-|TRBJ2-3
TGTGCCTGGAGTGTCGGGTACACCACAGATACGCAGTATTTT
CAWSVGYTTDTQYF
>TRBV5-4|TRBD1|few|TRBJ2-7
TGTGCCAGCAGCACTGGGACAGGACGGACCTACGAGCAGTACTTC
CASSTGTGRTYEQYF
>TRBV25-1|TRBD1|-|TRBJ1-3
TGTGCCAGCAGCCAGACAGGGGCTGGGTACACCATATATTTT
CASSQTGAGYTIYF
>TRBV9|-|-|TRBJ2-7
TGTGCCAGCAGCGTAGTAGGGGCCCCGCCCCTGTACTTC
CASSVVGAPPLYF
>TRBV20-1|TRBD2|-|TRBJ2-7
TGCAGTGCTAGTGATCTAGCGGGGGAGCAGTACTTC
CSASDLAGEQYF
>TRBV25-1|-|-|TRBJ2-2
TGTGCCAGCAGTGACCCAGTGGGGGAGCTGTTTTTT
CASSDPVGELFF
>TRBV6-1|TRBD1|few|TRBJ1-6
TGTGCCAGCAGTGAAGCTTGGAGACAGGGGGAATCACCCCTCCACTTT
CASSEAWRQGESPLHF
>TRBV6-5|-|few|TRBJ1-1
TGTGCCAGCAGTTACGGGCGGAACACTGAAGCTTTCTTT
CASSYGRNTEAFF
>TRBV19|TRBD1|-|TRBJ2-3
TGTGCCAGTAGTATAAAAGGAATCCGGGACAGGGGGCCAGGGTTCACAGATACGCAGTATTTT
CASSIKGIRDRGPGFTDTQYF
>TRBV9|-|-|TRBJ1-4
TGTGCCAGCAGCGTAGTTGGAGGGGATGAAAAACTGTTTTTT
CASSVVGGDEKLFF
>TRBV7-6|-|-|TRBJ1-1
TGTGCCAGCAGCTTGGAGACTGAAATGAACACTGAAGCTTTCTTT
CASSLETEMNTEAFF
>TRBV11-2|-|few|TRBJ1-3
TGTGCCAGCAGCTTCTCTCAACAGATTAACTATGGAAACACCATATATTTT
CASSFSQQINYGNTIYF
>TRBV30|-|-|TRBJ2-5
TGTGCCTGGAGTATTGGGACGGCACTTGGAGAGACCCAGTACTTC
CAWSIGTALGETQYF
>TRBV11-2|TRBD1|-|TRBJ1-1
TGTGCCAGCAGCCTGGGGACAGTGAACACTGAAGCTTTCTTT
CASSLGTVNTEAFF
>TRBV7-2|-|-|TRBJ1-4
TGTGCCAGCAGCCCGTCAACCGGGACGGGTAATGAAAAACTGTTTTTT
CASSPSTGTGNEKLFF